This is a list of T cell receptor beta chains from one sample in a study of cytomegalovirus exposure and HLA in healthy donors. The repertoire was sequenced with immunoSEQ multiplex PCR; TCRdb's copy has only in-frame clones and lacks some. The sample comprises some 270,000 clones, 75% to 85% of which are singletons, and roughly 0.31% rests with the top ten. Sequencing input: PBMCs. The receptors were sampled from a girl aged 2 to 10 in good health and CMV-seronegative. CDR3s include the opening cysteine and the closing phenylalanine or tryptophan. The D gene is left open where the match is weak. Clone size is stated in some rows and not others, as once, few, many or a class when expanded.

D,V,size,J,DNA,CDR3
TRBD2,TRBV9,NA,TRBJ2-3,TGTGCCAGCAGCGTCCGGACTAGCGGGGGGGCGGATACGCAGTATTTT,CASSVRTSGGADTQYF
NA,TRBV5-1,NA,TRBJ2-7,TGCGCCAGCAGGTTGGGCGGGCGCGAGCAGTACTTC,CASRLGGREQYF
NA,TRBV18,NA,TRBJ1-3,TGTGCCAGCTCGCCAGGGCATTTGGACACCATATATTTT,CASSPGHLDTIYF
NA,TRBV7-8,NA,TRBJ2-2,TGTGCCAGCCTTATTCAGGGTCCCGGGGAGCTGTTTTTT,CASLIQGPGELFF
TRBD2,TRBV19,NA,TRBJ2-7,TGTGCCAGTAGTATTTCTGGACTAGCGGGAGTAAGGAGGTACGAGCAGTACTTC,CASSISGLAGVRRYEQYF
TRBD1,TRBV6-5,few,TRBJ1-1,TGTGCCAGCAGTAGACAGGGTATAGGGAACACTGAAGCTTTCTTT,CASSRQGIGNTEAFF
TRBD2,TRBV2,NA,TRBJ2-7,TGTGCCAGCAACTCGGGAGGCCGCTACGAGCAGTACTTC,CASNSGGRYEQYF
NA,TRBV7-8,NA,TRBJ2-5,TGTGCCAGCAGCTTAAGAGGGAGGGGGGTAAACTCCCAAGAGACCCAGTACTTC,CASSLRGRGVNSQETQYF
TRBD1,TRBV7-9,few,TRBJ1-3,TGTGCCAGCAGCTTAGCGCAGGGGGCGCAAGGAAACACCATATATTTT,CASSLAQGAQGNTIYF
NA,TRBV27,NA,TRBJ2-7,TGTGCCAGCAGTTCGACCCCAGGACGGACTTCTTACGAGCAGTACTTC,CASSSTPGRTSYEQYF
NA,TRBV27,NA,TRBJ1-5,TGTGCCAGCAGTCCACAACTACAGACTAATAGCAATCAGCCCCAGCATTTT,CASSPQLQTNSNQPQHF
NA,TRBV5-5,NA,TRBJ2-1,TGTGCCAGCAGCCAAGGGTGGCGGGGGACACTGGGTGGTGAGCAGTTCTTC,CASSQGWRGTLGGEQFF
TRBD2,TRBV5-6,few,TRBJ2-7,TGTGCCAGCAGCTTGGCGGCTAGCGGGAGGAGCGCCTACGAGCAGTACTTC,CASSLAASGRSAYEQYF
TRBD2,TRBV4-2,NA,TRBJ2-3,TGTGCCAGCAGCCAAGAAGGAGTAGCGGGAGATTATGGGACGCAGTATTTT,CASSQEGVAGDYGTQYF
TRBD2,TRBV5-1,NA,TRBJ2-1,TGCGCCAGCGGCAGTACTAGCGGGAGAGTGGGTGAGCAGTTCTTC,CASGSTSGRVGEQFF
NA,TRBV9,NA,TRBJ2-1,TGTGCCAGCAGCGACCCATCTGTAGGGGCCAACAATGAGCAGTTCTTC,CASSDPSVGANNEQFF
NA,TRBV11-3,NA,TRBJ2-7,TGTGCCAGCAGCCCAGTGGGGAGCGGCGAGCAGTACTTC,CASSPVGSGEQYF
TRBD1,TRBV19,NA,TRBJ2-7,TGTGCCAGTAGTTACGCACAGGGGTCTTACGAGCAGTACTTC,CASSYAQGSYEQYF
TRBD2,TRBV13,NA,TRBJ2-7,TGTGCCAGCAGCGAGACTAGCGGGGGGGCTTACGAGCAGTACTTC,CASSETSGGAYEQYF
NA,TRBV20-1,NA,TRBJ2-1,TGCAGTGCTAGTTGGCACGAGCAGTTCTTC,CSASWHEQFF
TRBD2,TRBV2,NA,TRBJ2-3,TGTGCCAGCAGTGAAGGCACTAGCGGGGGGGGCGTAGCGCAGTATTTT,CASSEGTSGGGVAQYF
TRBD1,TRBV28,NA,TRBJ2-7,TGTGCCAGCATCTATGGGGACAGGGGGATTGGCGAGCAGTACTTC,CASIYGDRGIGEQYF
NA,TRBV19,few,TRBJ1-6,TGTGCCAGTAGGACACAGGGAGATTTCTGGAATTCACCCCTCCACTTT,CASRTQGDFWNSPLHF
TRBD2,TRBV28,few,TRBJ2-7,TGTGCCAGCACCCCCGAGACTAGCGACTACAAACAGTACTTC,CASTPETSDYKQYF
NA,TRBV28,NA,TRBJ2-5,TGTGCCAGCAGACCAACTGTCACCCAAGAGACCCAGTACTTC,CASRPTVTQETQYF
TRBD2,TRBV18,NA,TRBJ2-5,TGTGCCAGCTCACTACTAGCGGGAGAGACCCAGTACTTC,CASSLLAGETQYF
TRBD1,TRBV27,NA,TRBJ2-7,TGTGCCAGCAGTTTATTAGGGACAGTAGACTACGAGCAGTACTTC,CASSLLGTVDYEQYF
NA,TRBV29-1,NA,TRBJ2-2,TGCAGCGTTGAAGATCTTCGGGAAACGAACACCGGGGAGCTGTTTTTT,CSVEDLRETNTGELFF
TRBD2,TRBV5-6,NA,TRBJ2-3,TGTGCCAGCAGCTTGCCCCGACTAGCGGTGGGCACAGATACGCAGTATTTT,CASSLPRLAVGTDTQYF
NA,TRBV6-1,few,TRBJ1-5,TGTGCCAGCAGTGAACCGCTGGGGCGAAATCAGCCCCAGCATTTT,CASSEPLGRNQPQHF
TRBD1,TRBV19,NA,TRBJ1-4,TGTGCCAGTGGCCCCTCCGGGACAGGGAATGAAAAACTGTTTTTT,CASGPSGTGNEKLFF
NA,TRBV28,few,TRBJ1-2,TGTGCCAGCAGTCTCCGACAGGTTAAAACTATCTATGGCTACACCTTC,CASSLRQVKTIYGYTF
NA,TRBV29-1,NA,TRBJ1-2,TGCAGCGTTGCACAAAGCCGGAGCTATGGCTACACCTTC,CSVAQSRSYGYTF
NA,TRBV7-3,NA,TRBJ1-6,TGTGCCAGCAGCCTACAGGGTAGGAATTCACCCCTCCACTTT,CASSLQGRNSPLHF
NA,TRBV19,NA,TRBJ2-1,TGTGCCAGTAGGACTGACAGAGCCGAGCAGTTCTTC,CASRTDRAEQFF
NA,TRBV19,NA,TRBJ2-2,TGTGCCAGTATAGAAGGACCGACACCTAGCGTCACCGGGGAGCTGTTTTTT,CASIEGPTPSVTGELFF
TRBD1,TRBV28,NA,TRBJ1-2,TGTGCCAGCAAGGGAGGTCAGACAGGGGTCGGCTACACCTTC,CASKGGQTGVGYTF
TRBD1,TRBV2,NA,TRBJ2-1,TGTGCCAGCAGCCGGACAGGCCTACTCAGGGAGCAGTTCTTC,CASSRTGLLREQFF
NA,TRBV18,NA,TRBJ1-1,TGTGCCAGCTCACCCACATTTAGGGGGGGCGCGGACACTGAAGCTTTCTTT,CASSPTFRGGADTEAFF
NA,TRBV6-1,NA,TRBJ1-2,TGTGCCAGCATGGGCAGAAACTATGGCTACACCTTC,CASMGRNYGYTF
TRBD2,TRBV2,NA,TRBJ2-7,TGTGCCAGCCAAACCGGGGGGGCAGGCCTCGGGAACGAGCAGTACTTC,CASQTGGAGLGNEQYF
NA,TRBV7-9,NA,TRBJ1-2,TGTGCCAGCAGCTTAGGTCAGGCAGCCTACTATGGCTACACCTTC,CASSLGQAAYYGYTF
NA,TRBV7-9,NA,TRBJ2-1,TGTGCCAGCAGCTCAGCCAAGGGGTCTAATGAGCAGTTCTTC,CASSSAKGSNEQFF
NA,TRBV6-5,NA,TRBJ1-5,TGTGCCAGCAGGCGAACGACAGGTAGCAATCAGCCCCAGCATTTT,CASRRTTGSNQPQHF
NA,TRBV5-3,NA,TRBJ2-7,TGTGCCAGAAGCTTGAAAGGTCCCGGCGGCTACGAGCAGTACTTC,CARSLKGPGGYEQYF
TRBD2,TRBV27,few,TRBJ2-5,TGTGCCAGCAGAACCTTATTGGGGGGGGGAGAGACCCAGTACTTC,CASRTLLGGGETQYF
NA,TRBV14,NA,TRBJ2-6,TGTGCCAGCAGCCAAGATCGGCGGGACAGACCCTCTGGGGCCAACGTCCTGACTTTC,CASSQDRRDRPSGANVLTF
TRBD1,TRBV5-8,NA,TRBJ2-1,TGTGCCAGCAGCTTGGTCCGGACAGGGGGGTTCAATGAGCAGTTCTTC,CASSLVRTGGFNEQFF
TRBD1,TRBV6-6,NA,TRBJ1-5,TGTGCCAGCAGTTACGGCGGGACAGGGGGCAATCAGCCCCAGCATTTT,CASSYGGTGGNQPQHF
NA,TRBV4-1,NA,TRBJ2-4,TGCGCCAGCAGCCAAGTAGGAACACAGCGGAGAAACATTCAGTACTTC,CASSQVGTQRRNIQYF
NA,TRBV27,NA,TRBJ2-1,TGTGCCAGCAGGAAGGGCGGGACGGGAAATGAGCAGTTCTTC,CASRKGGTGNEQFF
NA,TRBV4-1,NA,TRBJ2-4,TGCGCCAGCAGCCAAGATTCGAGCGGTACGAACATTCAGTACTTC,CASSQDSSGTNIQYF